The count of the clone carrying this TCR beta chain is one. In the authors' workflow: Estimates of nucleated cell counts were drawn from the amplification of reference gene primers. Clones were read by immunoSEQ multiplex PCR, and TCRdb kept only the in-frame ones, dropping some. V and J calls and clone size follow that table, whereas D and trimming were derived from the DNA. The sample consists of 470,000 or so clones, roughly 88% of them appearing once. The data derive from a study of blood T cell repertoires in COVID-19. On the study more broadly: The origin of the acute and convalescent COVID-19 samples was the United States, Italy and Spain. PBMCs, B-cell-depleted T cells, or T cells were the source of the cDNA or gDNA that made up the material.

CDR3 length: 16 amino acids. V dropped 1 base and J dropped 9; count of bases not matched to a gene: 10. Germline V CDR1 and CDR2: SGHRS, YFSETQ. The receptor's source is a human donor in a cohort sampled during active COVID-19. The chain recombines TRBV5-1 with TRBJ2-1; 10 bases line up with TRBD2. The specimen was peripheral blood. The CDR3 bases are TGCGCCAGCAGCTTGCAGAGCGGGAGGGCCCTGGGTGAGCAGTTCTTC. It translates to CASSLQSGRALGEQFF.